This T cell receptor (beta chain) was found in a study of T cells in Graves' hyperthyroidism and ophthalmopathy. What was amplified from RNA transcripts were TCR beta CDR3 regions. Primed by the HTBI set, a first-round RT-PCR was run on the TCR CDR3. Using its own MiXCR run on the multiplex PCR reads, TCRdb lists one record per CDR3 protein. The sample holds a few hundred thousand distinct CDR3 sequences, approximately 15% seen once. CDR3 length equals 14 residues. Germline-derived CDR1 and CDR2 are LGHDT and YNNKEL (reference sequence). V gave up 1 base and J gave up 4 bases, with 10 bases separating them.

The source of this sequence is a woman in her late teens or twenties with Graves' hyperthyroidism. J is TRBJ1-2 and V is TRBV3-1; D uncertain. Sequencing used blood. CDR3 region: CASSQAGLAYGYTF. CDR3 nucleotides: TGTGCCAGCAGCCAAGCCGGGCTGGCCTATGGCTACACCTTC.